The sequence of this T cell receptor beta chain was determined in a study of CD8 T cells in ankylosing spondylitis. Quantitative 5'-RACE with molecular barcodes produced the TCR beta libraries. TCRdb fed the 5' RACE reads into MiXCR, producing one record per CDR3 protein. The sample comprises about 33,000 distinct CDR3 sequences, about an eighth of which are singletons, and more than 25% rests with the top ten. Whole-study results and caveats: Ankylosing spondylitis blood appeared to carry a characteristic TCR beta motif of roughly eight highly homologous variants.

This clonotype was seen many times. Its target is unknown. CDR1 is SQVTM, CDR2 ANQGSEA, per germline. The CDR3 extends over 11 amino acids. Trimming stripped 1 base from V and 5 bases from J, with 5 bases between. V usage is TRBV29-1 and J usage is TRBJ2-5, with no clear D. The receptor was derived from a male donor with ankylosing spondylitis. Sequences were obtained from synovial fluid, either unsorted or a sorted T cell fraction (not recorded which). The CDR3 loop is CSVEGSETQYF. In DNA, the CDR3 is TGCAGCGTTGAAGGTTCGGAGACCCAGTACTTC.